This T cell receptor beta chain was obtained from a study of T cell clusters in autoimmune cytopenias. TRB rearrangements were amplified by touch-down multiplex PCR with mixed TRB-A/B primers. TCRdb re-called the multiplex PCR reads; every CDR3 protein appears as one record, without DNA. The listing records roughly 10,000 distinct CDR3 sequences. TRB amplification used approximately 270 ng of peripheral blood genomic DNA. This sample also appeared in a second study, on T cell repertoires in aging, cancer and after chemotherapy. That work states: The whole study produced a dataset of several million TCR reads. In cancer patients, declining TCR diversity with age involved lost richness and lost evenness.

The sequence was collected from a human donor in good health. The specimen was peripheral blood.

CDR3 protein: CASSASGTDTQYF. The chain employs TRBV6-4 and TRBJ2-3; checking the TCRdb D call of TRBD2 is not possible without DNA. The CDR3 is made up of 13 amino acids. Germline assignment: CDR1 MRHNA and CDR2 SNTAGT.